Given below is one TCR beta chain in context. What it binds is not known. This specimen comes from a study of post-analysis software for immune sequencing data. Study-level information: Progressive-relapsing, secondary progressive and relapsing-remitting multiple sclerosis were among the disease courses included. Points from the study as a whole: Controls showed lower frequencies than patients for roughly five TRBV segments, and TRBV5-6, TRBV5-1 and TRBV20-1 were among these. There was significantly lower normalized Chao1 diversity in multiple sclerosis patients than in controls.

The authors incorporated unique molecular identifiers into the TCR beta cDNA libraries. Starting from around 0.96 to 9.9 million T cells, the study yielded about 540,000 cDNA molecules. TCRdb ran MiXCR on the PCR reads and lists one entry per CDR3 protein. The table has roughly 700,000 distinct CDR3 sequences, just under 30% seen once. CDR3 length: 13 residues. Germline loops: CDR1 MNHEY, CDR2 SVGAGI. Unmatched junction bases numbered 7, after V lost 6 bases and J lost 7 bases. Sequencing was done on a sample of blood. The chain carries TRBV6-5 and TRBJ1-1; 8 bases line up with TRBD1. The source is a girl aged 5 to 17 with multiple sclerosis. In nucleotides, the CDR3 is TGTGCCAGCAGGACCGCCGGACAGGGTGAAGCTTTCTTT. It codes for CASRTAGQGEAFF.